The T cell receptor (beta chain) described here comes from a study of technical replicates of blood from a few donors. In this sample, this clone turned up many times. This CDR3 region has 15 residues. Trimming shortened V by 2 bases and J by 0 bases, and 8 bases separated the two germline ends. The germline V gene has CDR1 SGHVS and CDR2 FNYEAQ. Sequencing used immunoSEQ multiplex PCR; TCRdb keeps in-frame clones, though not all of them. The sample has about 59,000 clones; around 88% are singletons. The chain uses TRBV7-6 and TRBJ1-3; D may be TRBD1 (6 bases). The sequencing input was PBMCs. This sequence was found in a human donor in good health. Some clones in this sample may be carry-over from other donors' samples. CDR3 region: CASSLQGRSGNTIYF. Here the CDR3 DNA reads TGTGCCAGCAGCTTACAGGGGCGCTCTGGAAACACCATATATTTT.